This T cell receptor beta chain was retrieved from a study of blood T cells in healthy people across ages (dated by TCRdb to 2013 to 2016). General notes on the study: In model experiments, template switching captured about one uniquely barcoded TCR beta cDNA molecule for every two T cells. The study analyzed two additional independent replicas of 1 million unique cDNA reads from the same blood draw for two donors, one aged 18 to 30 and one aged 80 or older. The study measured age-related changes in TCR beta repertoire diversity using deep sequencing normalized with unique cDNA molecular identifiers. To avoid experimental bias, donors of different ages were spread randomly across the sequencing lanes. Four age groups were formed from the donors: young (average around 15 years), middle-aged (roughly 38), aged (over 55) and long-lived (about 80).

This clonotype was found a few times. Its cognate antigen has yet to be identified. Base qualities were left out, and no much larger clone turns up one base away. Systemically healthy Caucasian individuals from Russia, over 30 in total and aged roughly 6 to 95 years, were included as donors. Each donor gave 8 to 10 milliliters of peripheral blood, drawn into EDTA-treated Vacutainer tubes. PBMCs were isolated by Ficoll-Paque density-gradient centrifugation, with at least 7 million obtained per sample. Trizol reagent was used to extract total RNA from PBMCs, with at least 6 micrograms per sample. For every donor, an aliquot of PBMCs went through flow cytometry to measure the percentages of naive CD45RAhigh/CD27high T cells. V gives up 2 bases and J gives up 6 bases, and the segment between their germline ends measures 8 bases. Via the germline V gene (reference sequence), CDR1 is SEHNR and CDR2 FQNEAQ. The CDR3 measures 12 amino acids from cysteine to phenylalanine. Only the CDR3 region is kept as DNA, spanning 36 bases read in frame from base 1.

The full study reports these points: Observed TCR beta diversity per million T cells fell roughly linearly with age, and a significant reduction was already apparent by age roughly 41. Compared with the aged group, the long-lived group had more naive CD4+ T cells, fewer expanded clones and increased TCR diversity, suggesting age selection. Bulk unsorted PBMC profiling prevented conclusive comparison of naive and antigen-experienced compartments. Estimates of total diversity based on one million sequenced T cells were considered lower bounds and underestimates. Observed TCR beta diversity correlated strongly with the percentage of naive T cells measured by flow cytometry. The CMV infection status of donors was not known, potentially confounding age-related changes in expanded clonotypes.

Library preparation used 5' RACE. Sequenced using an Illumina HiSeq 2500. A second PCR of roughly 6 to 11 cycles was run with a J-beta primer mix and a sample-barcoded 5' primer. A template-switch 5' adaptor carrying 12 random nucleotides introduced a unique molecular identifier onto each TCR beta cDNA molecule. Each sample yielded at least 3 million CDR3-containing paired-end reads. All of the RNA was converted into first-strand cDNA using the Mint cDNA synthesis kit, with a TRBC-specific oligonucleotide serving as the primer. All cDNA was treated with uracil-DNA glycosylase and then went through a first 18-cycle PCR with the universal primers M1SS and BC2_uni_R. The authors' analysis ran thus. Normalization of each sample was performed by random selection of 1 million high-quality reads, each carrying a distinct molecular identifier. Reads sharing molecular identifiers were discarded rather than binned into consensus sequences. MiTCR, run with a Q25 quality threshold and the strictest error-elimination algorithm, handled CDR3 identification, clonotype clustering and error correction. A nonparametric unseen species model using Euler transformation provided a lower-bound estimate of total TCR beta diversity. Starting from the raw public reads, TCRdb applied fastp trimming at Q25, assembled clones with MiXCR and retained in-frame beta chains. One record per CDR3 amino acid sequence lists the most common genes and DNA. The V and J calls and clone size come from TCRdb's table, not from the authors' own analysis. This sample has 720,000 or so distinct CDR3 sequences in its table, and 40% to 50% of those were observed once. The ten largest make up 30% of the sample.

The sequence came from an elderly man in good health. The V and J genes are TRBV7-9 and TRBJ2-7; the D gene is perhaps TRBD1, from 6 matching bases. Sequenced sample: blood. At the DNA level, the sequence is TGTGCCAGCAGCTTACCCAGGGGCGAGCAGTACTTC. This sequence encodes CASSLPRGEQYF.